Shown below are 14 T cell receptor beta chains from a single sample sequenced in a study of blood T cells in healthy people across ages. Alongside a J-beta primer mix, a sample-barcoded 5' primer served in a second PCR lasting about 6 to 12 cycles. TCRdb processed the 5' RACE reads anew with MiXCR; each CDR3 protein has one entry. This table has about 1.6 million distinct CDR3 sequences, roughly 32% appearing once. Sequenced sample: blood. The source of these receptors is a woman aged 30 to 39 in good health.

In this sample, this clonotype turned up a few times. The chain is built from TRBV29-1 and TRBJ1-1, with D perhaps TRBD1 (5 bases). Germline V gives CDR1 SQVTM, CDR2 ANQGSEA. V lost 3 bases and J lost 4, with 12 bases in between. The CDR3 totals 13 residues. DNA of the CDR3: TGCAGCGTTGATTCGGGGGGTAGCACTGAAGCTTTCTTT. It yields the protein CSVDSGGSTEAFF. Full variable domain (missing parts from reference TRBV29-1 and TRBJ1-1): SAVISQKPSRDICQRGTSLTIQCQVDSQVTMMFWYRQQPGQSLTLIATANQGSEATYESGFVIDKFPISRPNLTFSTLTVSNMSPEDSSIYLCSVDSGGSTEAFFGQGTRLTVV.

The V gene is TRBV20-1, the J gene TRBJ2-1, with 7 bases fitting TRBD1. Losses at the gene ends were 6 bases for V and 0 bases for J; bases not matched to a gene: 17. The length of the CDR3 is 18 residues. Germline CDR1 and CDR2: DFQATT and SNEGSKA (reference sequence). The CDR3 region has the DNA TGCAGTGCCGAGGGGGCTGATAGCAGGGCGAGCTCCTACAATGAGCAGTTCTTC. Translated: CSAEGADSRASSYNEQFF.

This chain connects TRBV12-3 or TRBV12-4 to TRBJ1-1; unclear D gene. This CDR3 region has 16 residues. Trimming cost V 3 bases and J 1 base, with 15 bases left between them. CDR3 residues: CASSLGGRVKNTEAFF. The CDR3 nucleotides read TGTGCCAGCAGTTTGGGAGGGAGAGTTAAGAACACTGAAGCTTTCTTT.

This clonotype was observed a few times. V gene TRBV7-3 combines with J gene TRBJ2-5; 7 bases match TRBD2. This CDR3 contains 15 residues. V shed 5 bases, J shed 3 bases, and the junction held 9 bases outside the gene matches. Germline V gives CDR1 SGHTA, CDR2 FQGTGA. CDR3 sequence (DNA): TGTGCCAGCAGCCCCAATGGGGGGGGGGAAGAGACCCAGTACTTC. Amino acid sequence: CASSPNGGGEETQYF. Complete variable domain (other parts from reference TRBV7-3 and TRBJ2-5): GAGVSQTPSNKVTEKGKYVELRCDPISGHTALYWYRQSLGQGPEFLIYFQGTGAADDSGLPNDRFFAVRPEGSVSTLKIQRTERGDSAVYLCASSPNGGGEETQYFGPGTRLLVL.

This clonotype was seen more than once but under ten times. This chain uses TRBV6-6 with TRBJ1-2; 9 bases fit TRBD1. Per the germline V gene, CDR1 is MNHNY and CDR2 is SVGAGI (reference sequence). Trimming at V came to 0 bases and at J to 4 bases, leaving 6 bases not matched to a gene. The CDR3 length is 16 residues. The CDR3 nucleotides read TGTGCCAGCAGTTACTCTCACGGACAGGGGAGCTATGGCTACACCTTC. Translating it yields CASSYSHGQGSYGYTF.

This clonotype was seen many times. The CDR3 sequence: CASSPAGTDTQYF. The CDR3 DNA is TGTGCCAGCAGCCCCGCCGGCACAGATACGCAGTATTTT. This chain joins TRBV6-6 and TRBJ2-3, with D unresolved. Germline lookup yields CDR1 MNHNY and CDR2 SVGAGI (reference sequence). Trimming removed 6 bases from V and 1 base from J, with 8 bases in between. The CDR3 runs to 13 residues.

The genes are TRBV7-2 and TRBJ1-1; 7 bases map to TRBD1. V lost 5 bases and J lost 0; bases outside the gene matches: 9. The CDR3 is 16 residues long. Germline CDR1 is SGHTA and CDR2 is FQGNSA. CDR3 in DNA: TGTGCCAGCAGCCTGGGACAGATTAAGATGAACACTGAAGCTTTCTTT. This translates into CASSLGQIKMNTEAFF.

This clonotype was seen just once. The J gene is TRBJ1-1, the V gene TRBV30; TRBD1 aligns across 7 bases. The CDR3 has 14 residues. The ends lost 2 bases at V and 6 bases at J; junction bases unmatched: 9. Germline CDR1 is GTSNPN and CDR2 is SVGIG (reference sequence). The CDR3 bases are TGTGCCTGGAGTTTAGGGGGCGGTGCGGCTGAAGCTTTCTTT. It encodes CAWSLGGGAAEAFF.

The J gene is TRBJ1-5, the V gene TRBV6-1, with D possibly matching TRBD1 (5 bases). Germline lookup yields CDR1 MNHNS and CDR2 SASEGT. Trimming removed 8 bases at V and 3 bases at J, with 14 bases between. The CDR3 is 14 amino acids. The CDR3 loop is CASVGGGPNQPQHF. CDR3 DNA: TGTGCCAGCGTGGGCGGGGGACCCAATCAGCCCCAGCATTTT.

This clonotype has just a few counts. The CDR3 DNA follows: TGTGCCAGCAGTTTATCTAGCGGGAGGGCCTCTGAGCAGTTCTTC. Encoded protein: CASSLSSGRASEQFF. The V call is TRBV12-3 or TRBV12-4, the J call TRBJ2-1, with 12 bases lining up with TRBD2. This CDR3 has 15 amino acids. J lost 9 bases, V lost 2 bases, and 5 bases had no gene match.

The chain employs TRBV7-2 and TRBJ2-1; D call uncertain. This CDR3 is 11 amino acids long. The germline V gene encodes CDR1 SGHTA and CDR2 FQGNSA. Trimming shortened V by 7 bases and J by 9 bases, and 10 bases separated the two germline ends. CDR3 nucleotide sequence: TGTGCCAGCACCCTGACTCCTGAGCAGTTCTTC. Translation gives CASTLTPEQFF.

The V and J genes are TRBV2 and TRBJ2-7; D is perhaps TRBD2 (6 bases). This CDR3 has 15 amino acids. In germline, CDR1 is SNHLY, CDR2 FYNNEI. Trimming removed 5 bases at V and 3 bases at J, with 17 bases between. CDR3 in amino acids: CASSPSRGRRYEQYF. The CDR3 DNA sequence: TGTGCCAGCAGTCCCTCGCGGGGCAGGCGCTACGAGCAGTACTTC.

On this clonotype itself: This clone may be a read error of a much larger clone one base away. Here the CDR3 reads CATSDLANADTQYF. For the CDR3, the DNA is TGTGCCACCAGTGATTTAGCCAACGCCGATACGCAGTATTTT. This sequence joins TRBV24-1 and TRBJ2-3; D ambiguous. V shed 1 base and J shed 6 bases, with 10 bases lying between them. This CDR3 has 14 residues. The germline V gene has CDR1 KGHDR and CDR2 SFDVKD.

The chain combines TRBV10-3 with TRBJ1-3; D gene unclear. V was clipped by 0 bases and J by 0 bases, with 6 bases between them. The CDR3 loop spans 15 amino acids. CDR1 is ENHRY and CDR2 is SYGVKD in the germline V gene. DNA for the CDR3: TGTGCCATCAGTGAGTCACATATCTCTGGAAACACCATATATTTT. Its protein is CAISESHISGNTIYF.